Listed here are 25 T cell receptor beta chains from one sample, sequenced in a study of T cells in Graves' hyperthyroidism and ophthalmopathy. TCR beta CDR3 region amplification was performed from RNA transcripts. When the TCR CDR3 underwent first-round RT-PCR, the HTBI primer set was used. TCRdb re-called the multiplex PCR reads with MiXCR, one entry per CDR3 protein. The sample holds some 770,000 distinct CDR3 sequences, about a sixth seen once. Sequenced material: blood. Every receptor here comes from a man aged 18 to 29 with Graves' hyperthyroidism.

This clonotype has a count of ten or more. V usage is TRBV7-2 and J usage is TRBJ1-1; TRBD1 might be the D (6 bases). V was shortened by 5 bases and J by 0 bases, with 13 bases between the two germline ends. The germline CDR1 and CDR2 sequences are SGHTA and FQGNSA. There are 15 residues in the CDR3. CDR3 nucleotides: TGTGCCAGCAGCGTTAGGACAGTTCTGAACACTGAAGCTTTCTTT. It encodes CASSVRTVLNTEAFF. Variable domain in full (rest from reference TRBV7-2 and TRBJ1-1): GAGVSQSPSNKVTEKGKDVELRCDPISGHTALYWYRQSLGQGLEFLIYFQGNSAPDKSGLPSDRFSAERTGGSVSTLTIQRTQQEDSAVYLCASSVRTVLNTEAFFGQGTRLTVV.

V usage is TRBV12-3 or TRBV12-4 and J usage is TRBJ2-7; D gene ambiguous. V lost 3 bases and J lost 8, with 8 bases in between. The CDR3 loop spans 11 amino acids. CDR3 sequence reads: CASSLALQQYF. The CDR3 DNA reads as TGTGCCAGCAGTTTGGCCCTACAGCAGTACTTC.

Many counts were recorded for this clonotype. The chain has TRBV18 and TRBJ1-4; unclear D gene. Trimming shortened V by 3 bases and J by 8 bases, and 7 bases separated the two germline ends. This CDR3 comprises 12 residues. Germline CDR1 is KGHSH and CDR2 is LQKENI. The CDR3 is CASSPDREKLFF. The CDR3 DNA reads TGTGCCAGCTCACCGGACCGCGAAAAACTGTTTTTT.

V gene TRBV10-3 combines with J gene TRBJ1-3; 8 bases map to TRBD1. Germline V gene sequence: CDR1 ENHRY, CDR2 SYGVKD. With V trimmed by 2 bases and J by 0 bases, 3 bases remained unmatched. The CDR3 runs to 16 residues. CDR3 protein: CAISETGTGSGNTIYF. The CDR3 region has the DNA TGTGCCATCAGTGAGACCGGGACAGGCTCTGGAAACACCATATATTTT.

This clonotype occurred a few times. The V call is TRBV18, the J call TRBJ2-1; possibly TRBD2 for D (7 bases). Germline CDR1 reads KGHSH; CDR2 reads LQKENI. V lost 5 bases and J 8 bases, leaving 19 bases between the germline ends. The length of the CDR3 is 15 residues. The CDR3 coding sequence is TGTGCCAGCTCATCGTGGACTAGGAAGGGGGATGAGCAGTTCTTC. Translation: CASSSWTRKGDEQFF. The entire variable domain, with the rest obtained from reference TRBV18 and TRBJ2-1, is as follows: NAGVMQNPRHLVRRRGQEARLRCSPMKGHSHVYWYRQLPEEGLKFMVYLQKENIIDESGMPKERFSAEFPKEGPSILRIQQVVRGDSAAYFCASSSWTRKGDEQFFGPGTRLTVL.

The sample holds a few counts of this clonotype. J is TRBJ2-2 and V is TRBV12-3 or TRBV12-4; D unclear. This CDR3 contains 15 residues. Trimming took off 3 bases at V and 6 bases at J, with 14 bases between the two ends. CDR3 loop: CASSLRGRSAGELFF. CDR3 nucleotides: TGTGCCAGCAGTTTGAGAGGCCGGAGTGCCGGGGAGCTGTTTTTT.

The rearrangement links TRBV7-2 to TRBJ2-7, with D unresolved. The CDR3 sequence is 15 residues long. CDR1 is SGHTA, CDR2 FQGNSA, per germline. V dropped 0 bases and J dropped 5 bases, with 14 bases sitting between them. CDR3 loop: CASSLAVGVRDEQYF. The CDR3 DNA reads as TGTGCCAGCAGCTTAGCGGTAGGAGTTAGAGACGAGCAGTACTTC.

Here the CDR3 reads CASRNGLRGEKLFF. CDR3 DNA sequence: TGTGCCAGCAGGAACGGATTAAGGGGTGAAAAACTGTTTTTT. The chain links TRBV28 to TRBJ1-4; D is perhaps TRBD1 (5 bases). V shed 6 bases and J shed 7 bases, with 15 bases lying between them. Looked up from germline, CDR1 is MDHEN and CDR2 is SYDVKM. The CDR3 extends over 14 amino acids.

CDR3 protein: CASSYSGQGHSPLHF. CDR3 bases: TGTGCCAGCAGTTACTCGGGACAGGGTCATTCACCCCTCCACTTT. The rearrangement joins TRBV6-2 or TRBV6-3 to TRBJ1-6, with 9 bases matching TRBD1. Germline-derived CDR1 and CDR2 are MNHEY and SVGEGT. The CDR3 consists of 15 residues. With V trimmed by 0 bases and J by 8 bases, 2 bases remained unmatched.

A remark on this clonotype: The junction departs from the called germline gene at one end, perhaps through a read error. CDR3 sequence (DNA): TGTGCTAGCAGCTTAGTAGCGGGGAACTCCTACAATGAGCAGTTCTTC. Its translation is CASSLVAGNSYNEQFF. The chain couples TRBV7-7 to TRBJ2-1; the match to TRBD2 covers 8 bases. CDR1 is SSHAT, CDR2 FNYEAQ, per germline (reference sequence). The CDR3 loop spans 16 amino acids.

This clonotype was seen a few times. This chain connects TRBV18 to TRBJ2-7; the D gene is possibly TRBD1 (5 bases). Germline V CDR1 and CDR2: KGHSH, LQKENI. V lost 1 base, J lost 2 bases, and 9 bases lay in between. There are 14 residues in the CDR3. The CDR3 DNA is TGTGCCAGCTCACCACAGGGGTTTACCTACGAGCAGTACTTC. Its translation is CASSPQGFTYEQYF.

This clonotype was counted at least ten times. This rearrangement joins TRBV12-3 or TRBV12-4 to TRBJ2-3; D is possibly TRBD2 (6 bases). The CDR3 runs to 14 residues. V was trimmed by 7 bases and J by 6 bases, leaving 17 bases between them. CDR3 DNA sequence: TGTGCCAGCACCTGGGACTCGGCCTCGGATACGCAGTATTTT. This sequence encodes CASTWDSASDTQYF.

This clonotype was counted ten times or more. The rearrangement uses TRBV7-2 and TRBJ2-7, with a tentative D call TRBD1 (6 bases). This CDR3 has 15 residues. Germline-derived CDR1 and CDR2 are SGHTA and FQGNSA. V was cut by 5 bases and J by 1 base, with 15 bases left in between. The DNA of the CDR3 is TGTGCCAGCAGCCCACAGGGAATCGGATCCTACGAGCAGTACTTC. Translated, it gives CASSPQGIGSYEQYF.

This clonotype appeared a few times. The rearrangement uses TRBV25-1 and TRBJ1-2; tentative D call: TRBD1 (5 bases). Trimming left V 7 bases short and J 4 bases short, with 10 bases between. The length of the CDR3 is 12 residues. From germline, CDR1 is MGHDK and CDR2 SYGVNS. CDR3 nucleotide sequence: TGTGCCAGCATGGGGGACGCCTATGGCTACACCTTC. The encoded protein is CASMGDAYGYTF.

This clonotype was seen a few times. The rearrangement uses TRBV24-1 and TRBJ1-5; D perhaps matches TRBD1 (5 bases). The germline V and J ends were trimmed by 7 bases and 4 bases, with 13 bases remaining between them. Germline V CDR1 and CDR2: KGHDR, SFDVKD. The CDR3 extends over 14 amino acids. CDR3: CATSGRRGNQPQHF. CDR3 nucleotide sequence: TGTGCCACCAGCGGACGGAGGGGAAATCAGCCCCAGCATTTT.

V gene TRBV19 combines with J gene TRBJ2-2; D is unclear. The CDR3 has 15 residues. V lost 1 base, J lost 1 base, and 7 bases lay in between. The germline gives CDR1 LNHDA, CDR2 SQIVND (reference sequence). This CDR3 is CASSIVTLNTGELFF. CDR3 DNA: TGTGCCAGTAGTATAGTGACTCTGAACACCGGGGAGCTGTTTTTT.

This clonotype was seen a handful of times. The J gene is TRBJ2-1, the V gene TRBV28, with 9 bases lining up with TRBD2. Germline V gene sequence: CDR1 MDHEN, CDR2 SYDVKM. V was clipped by 6 bases and J by 9 bases; unmatched bases: 9. The CDR3 consists of 14 residues. CDR3 amino acids: CASRAAGGRGEQFF. In DNA, the CDR3 is TGTGCCAGCAGGGCTGCTGGCGGGAGGGGTGAGCAGTTCTTC.

This clonotype was observed at least ten times. The chain joins TRBV12-3 or TRBV12-4 to TRBJ2-7, with D tentatively TRBD1 (5 bases). This CDR3 spans 12 amino acids. Deletions cut 3 bases from V and 6 bases from J, with 9 bases between. The DNA for the CDR3 is TGTGCCAGCAGTTTTTGGGGCTCCGAGCAGTACTTC. This translates into CASSFWGSEQYF.

This clonotype was detected ten times or more. CDR3 region: CSARDNTRTYEQYF. The DNA for the CDR3 is TGCAGTGCTAGAGATAATACTAGGACCTACGAGCAGTACTTC. The J gene is TRBJ2-7, the V gene TRBV20-1; TRBD2 is a possible D gene (5 bases). CDR3 length: 14 amino acids. With 0 bases removed from V and 2 bases from J, the gap between germline ends came to 11 bases. Germline CDR1 and CDR2: DFQATT and SNEGSKA (reference sequence).

This chain connects TRBV14 to TRBJ2-1; 8 bases agree with TRBD1. V was pared by 4 bases and J by 4 bases, with 12 bases of the junction left unmatched. Germline V CDR1 and CDR2: SGHDN, FVKESK. The CDR3 runs 17 residues. DNA for the CDR3: TGTGCCAGCAGCCGGAGCCATCGGGACAGGAGTTACAATGAGCAGTTCTTC. As protein: CASSRSHRDRSYNEQFF.

The chain couples TRBV7-3 to TRBJ2-1, with 11 bases matching TRBD2. The CDR3 has 20 amino acids. With 2 bases clipped from V and 9 bases from J, the junction kept 21 bases outside the gene matches. Per the germline V gene, CDR1 is SGHTA and CDR2 is FQGTGA. Here the CDR3 reads CASSLHGGTATTSGIIEQFF. In nucleotides, the CDR3 is TGTGCCAGCAGCTTACATGGGGGAACAGCAACGACTAGCGGGATCATTGAGCAGTTCTTC.

This clonotype was picked up a small number of times. This rearrangement joins TRBV5-8 to TRBJ1-2, with 10 nucleotides matching TRBD1. In germline, CDR1 is SGHTS, CDR2 YDEGEE. The V and J ends lost 3 bases and 6 bases, in that order; junction bases with no gene match: 11. CDR3 length equals 16 residues. CDR3 region: CASSYLPGQGSDGYTF. DNA of the CDR3: TGTGCCAGCAGCTATCTACCGGGACAGGGGTCTGATGGCTACACCTTC.

This clonotype was recorded a few times. The chain has TRBV13 and TRBJ2-5, with a possible D match to TRBD2 (6 bases). This CDR3 spans 14 amino acids. Germline CDR1 reads PRHDT; CDR2 reads FYEKMQ (reference sequence). Trimming cost V 4 bases and J 0 bases, with 9 bases left between them. CDR3 in DNA: TGTGCCAGCAGCTCAAGGACTAACCAAGAGACCCAGTACTTC. The encoded protein is CASSSRTNQETQYF.

This clonotype has at least ten counts. The chain joins TRBV28 to TRBJ2-3; no clear D. Germline CDR1 and CDR2: MDHEN and SYDVKM. Trimming took 6 bases from V and 0 from J, leaving 7 bases between them. CDR3 length: 13 residues. The CDR3 bases are TGTGCCAGCAGGGTCGGGAGCACAGATACGCAGTATTTT. Translation: CASRVGSTDTQYF.

V is TRBV12-3 or TRBV12-4 and J is TRBJ2-3; 10 bases match TRBD2. V trimming: 6 bases; J trimming: 7 bases; junction bases outside the gene matches: 13. The CDR3 is 16 residues long. CDR3 DNA: TGTGCCAGCAGCCCACGTGGAGGGACTAGCGACTATACGCAGTATTTT. Amino acid sequence: CASSPRGGTSDYTQYF.